This T cell receptor (beta chain) derives from a study of cytomegalovirus exposure and HLA in healthy donors. General study points: In a later analysis, HLA-C alleles had the fewest associated TCRs, DRB1 alleles the most. Rare TCR sequences predominated, though certain public TCRs were found in many donors. In an earlier analysis, in several hundred donors, most V segments appeared productive either ~87% or ~30% of the time.

The primer mix had 60 Vbeta and 13 Jbeta primers. The data were produced by immunoSEQ multiplex PCR, yet TCRdb's version contains in-frame clones alone and is incomplete. The repertoire holds about 150,000 clones, with 60% to 80% as singletons. Germline CDR1 reads SEHNR; CDR2 reads FQNEAQ (reference sequence). V lost 3 bases to trimming and J lost 10 bases, with 13 bases between them. The CDR3 runs 14 residues. As for this clone: Its antigen is not identified.

Sequences were obtained from PBMCs. The receptor comes from a young woman in good health and CMV-seronegative. This chain uses TRBV7-9 with TRBJ1-6, with D unclear. The CDR3 bases are TGTGCCAGCAGCTTGGTCCTAGAAAAGTCACCCCTCCACTTT. Amino acids: CASSLVLEKSPLHF.